This is a list of T cell receptor beta chains from one sample in a study of T cells in Graves' hyperthyroidism and ophthalmopathy. Each CDR3 protein is one row after TCRdb ran MiXCR on the multiplex PCR reads. Of approximately 520,000 distinct CDR3 sequences listed, less than 25% are singletons. Sequencing was carried out using blood. Every receptor here comes from a young man with Graves' hyperthyroidism. Each CDR3 is given with its conserved first and last residue. Fields, in order: clone size, J gene, V gene, D gene, CDR3 protein, CDR3 DNA. D genes are given only for firm matches. Clone sizes are given selectively: once, few, many, or a class where the clone is expanded.

many TRBJ1-1 TRBV6-5 NA CASSYSNRMNTEAFF TGTGCCAGCAGTTACTCGAACAGAATGAACACTGAAGCTTTCTTT
few TRBJ2-2 TRBV4-1 NA CASSPGRNTGELCF TGCGCCAGCAGTCCGGGCCGAAACACCGGGGAGCTGTGTTTT
NA TRBJ2-7 TRBV4-1 TRBD2 CASSQDTGPGTSYEQYF TGCGCCAGCAGCCAAGACACAGGTCCCGGGACTAGCTACGAGCAGTACTTC
many TRBJ2-7 TRBV5-1 NA CASSAETGRPSYEQYF TGCGCCAGCAGCGCGGAAACGGGACGTCCGAGTTACGAGCAGTACTTC
many TRBJ2-7 TRBV6-1 NA CASSPNIRGDSYEQYF TGTGCCAGCAGCCCCAATATCAGGGGGGACTCCTACGAGCAGTACTTC
many TRBJ2-7 TRBV30 TRBD1 CAWSRDRIYEQYF TGTGCCTGGAGCCGGGACAGGATCTACGAGCAGTACTTC
many TRBJ2-7 TRBV13 NA CASSSRLDAWGEQYF TGTGCCAGCAGCTCACGGCTGGATGCTTGGGGCGAGCAGTACTTC
few TRBJ1-1 TRBV18 NA CASSQSKDITEAFF TGTGCCAGCTCACAGTCGAAAGATATCACTGAAGCTTTCTTT
NA TRBJ2-7 TRBV29-1 NA CSVASGDRYEQYF TGCAGCGTTGCTTCTGGGGACCGCTACGAGCAGTACTTC
NA TRBJ1-6 TRBV4-1 NA CASSQKEGNSPLHF TGCGCCAGCAGCCAAAAGGAAGGCAATTCACCCCTCCACTTT
NA TRBJ2-6 TRBV6-1 NA CASSVRRFSGANVLTF TGTGCCAGCAGTGTACGACGATTCTCTGGGGCCAACGTCCTGACTTTC
few TRBJ1-5 TRBV30 NA CAGGKAFNQPQHF TGTGCCGGAGGGAAGGCGTTCAATCAGCCCCAGCATTTT
many TRBJ2-4 TRBV28 NA CASSLLGELAKNIQYF TGTGCCAGCAGTTTATTGGGGGAACTAGCCAAAAACATTCAGTACTTC
many TRBJ2-7 TRBV30 NA CAWSSPGPYSYEQYF TGTGCCTGGAGTTCCCCCGGGCCATATTCCTACGAGCAGTACTTC
NA TRBJ1-1 TRBV29-1 NA CSVEVTGNDFF TGCAGCGTTGAAGTAACCGGGAACGATTTCTTT
many TRBJ2-6 TRBV6-1 NA CASGAAGANVLTF TGTGCCAGCGGTGCGGCCGGGGCCAACGTCCTGACTTTC
many TRBJ2-7 TRBV6-1 TRBD1 CASSDGQGFYEQYF TGTGCCAGCAGTGACGGACAGGGATTCTACGAGCAGTACTTC
NA TRBJ2-5 TRBV20-1 NA CSAAPGGGQETQYF TGCAGTGCTGCCCCAGGGGGGGGGCAAGAGACCCAGTACTTC
many TRBJ2-2 TRBV6-2/TRBV6-3 NA CASSYLPPGRTRTGELFF TGTGCCAGCAGTTACTTACCCCCGGGACGGACACGCACCGGGGAGCTGTTTTTT
many TRBJ2-3 TRBV6-1 NA CASNHQYDTQYF TGTGCCAGCAACCACCAGTATGATACGCAGTATTTT
many TRBJ2-7 TRBV12-3/TRBV12-4 NA CASSSYREGDEQYF TGTGCCAGCAGTTCCTACAGGGAAGGCGACGAGCAGTACTTC
NA TRBJ2-4 TRBV30 NA CAWRDRKLAKNIKYF TGTGCCTGGAGAGACAGAAAATTAGCCAAAAACATTAAGTACTTC